This is a list of T cell receptor beta chains from one sample in a study of blood T cell repertoires in COVID-19. The protocol was immunoSEQ multiplex PCR, while the TCRdb copy is restricted to in-frame clones and leaves out a portion. The table lists about 41,000 clones, about 85% of them singletons. Sequenced: peripheral blood. These receptor sequences come from a man in his fifties or sixties with acute or convalescent COVID-19. CDR3s include the opening cysteine and the closing phenylalanine or tryptophan. Fields, in order: J gene, D gene, V gene, clone size, CDR3 length, CDR3 DNA, CDR3 protein. D genes are given only for firm matches. A clone size is listed for some rows: how often the clone was seen (once, few, many), or a class if it is expanded.

>TRBJ1-5|.|TRBV27|once|14
TGTGCCAGCAGTTTGGGGCAGGGGTGGCAGCCCCAGCATTTT
CASSLGQGWQPQHF
>TRBJ2-1|.|TRBV9|.|14
TGTGCCAGCGGAGGGGGCGAAGCAATGACGGAGCAGTTCTTC
CASGGGEAMTEQFF
>TRBJ1-4|.|TRBV7-2|.|14
TGTGCCAGCAGCTTAGGGGGGCACAATGAAAAACTGTTTTTT
CASSLGGHNEKLFF
>TRBJ2-5|.|TRBV7-2|once|14
TGTGCCAGCAGCTTAGTTTACAGGGAGGAGACCCAGTACTTC
CASSLVYREETQYF
>TRBJ1-1|.|TRBV7-2|.|15
TGTGCCAGCAGCTTAGATCGGGTTCCGAACACTGAAGCTTTCTTT
CASSLDRVPNTEAFF
>TRBJ2-7|TRBD1|TRBV14|.|13
TGTGCCAGCAGCCCCCGACAGGGGGGCGAGCAGTACTTC
CASSPRQGGEQYF
>TRBJ2-1|TRBD1|TRBV7-3|once|18
TGTGCCAGCAGCTTAAAAGGCCTGACAGGGTCTGGGTACAATGAGCAGTTCTTC
CASSLKGLTGSGYNEQFF
>TRBJ2-3|.|TRBV6-2/TRBV6-3|.|13
TGTGCCAGCAGTTTTGGCGGGCTGGATACGCAGTATTTT
CASSFGGLDTQYF
>TRBJ1-6|TRBD1|TRBV4-3|.|16
TGCGCCAGCAGCCAAGATGAGGGACAGGGGCGCTCACCCCTCCACTTT
CASSQDEGQGRSPLHF
>TRBJ2-2|.|TRBV18|.|19
TGTGCCAGCTCACCAGTAACTCCTGCGGCGCGCAGGAACACCGGGGAGCTGTTTTTT
CASSPVTPAARRNTGELFF
>TRBJ1-1|.|TRBV27|once|17
TGTGCCAGCAGTTCCCACCCACAGGGTGAAACGGACACTGAAGCTTTCTTT
CASSSHPQGETDTEAFF
>TRBJ1-6|.|TRBV5-5|.|13
TGTGCCAGCAGCTTGGATCCCGTACAGCCCCTCCACTTT
CASSLDPVQPLHF
>TRBJ1-2|.|TRBV25-1|.|13
TGTACCTGTTCAGAGGCGTCAAACTATGGCTACACCTTC
CTCSEASNYGYTF
>TRBJ2-1|TRBD2|TRBV5-1|.|17
TGCGCCAGCAGCTTTCCGACTAGCGGGACAAGAACGAATGAGCAGTTCTTC
CASSFPTSGTRTNEQFF
>TRBJ2-6|TRBD1|TRBV27|.|16
TGTGCCAGCACCAGACAGGGGGCGCGTGGGGCCAACGTCCTGACTTTC
CASTRQGARGANVLTF
>TRBJ1-4|.|TRBV30|.|14
TGTGCCTGGACCGAACAGACAACTAATGAAAAACTGTTTTTT
CAWTEQTTNEKLFF
>TRBJ2-7|.|TRBV18|.|14
TGTGCCAGCTCACCAGACAGGCAATCCTACGAGCAGTACTTC
CASSPDRQSYEQYF
>TRBJ1-2|TRBD1|TRBV6-5|.|13
TGTGCCAGCAGGACAGGGACTAACTATGGCTACACCTTC
CASRTGTNYGYTF
>TRBJ2-7|.|TRBV30|.|13
TGTGCCTGGACCCCCCGTTCGGCGGACGAGCAGTACTTC
CAWTPRSADEQYF
>TRBJ2-3|.|TRBV11-2|few|16
TGTGCCAGCAGCTTAGGTGGGGCAGCCGTCACAGATACGCAGTATTTT
CASSLGGAAVTDTQYF
>TRBJ1-1|.|TRBV9|once|15
TGTGCCAGCAGCCCGGGGGCGGGGGAGGTGCCTGAAGCTTTCTTT
CASSPGAGEVPEAFF
>TRBJ1-5|.|TRBV12-3/TRBV12-4|once|13
TGTGCCAGCAGCCGAGGACAGTCTCAGCCCCAGCATTTT
CASSRGQSQPQHF
>TRBJ1-2|.|TRBV6-2/TRBV6-3|.|14
TGTGCCAGCAGTTCCACAGGGTTGACGTCTGGCTACACCTTC
CASSSTGLTSGYTF
>TRBJ2-3|TRBD2|TRBV2|.|15
TGTGCCAGCAGTGCTAAAGCGGGGTGGGCAGATACGCAGTATTTT
CASSAKAGWADTQYF
>TRBJ1-2|TRBD1|TRBV5-5|.|16
TGTGCCAGCAGGATAAGACAGGGGGCTTCTAACTATGGCTACACCTTC
CASRIRQGASNYGYTF